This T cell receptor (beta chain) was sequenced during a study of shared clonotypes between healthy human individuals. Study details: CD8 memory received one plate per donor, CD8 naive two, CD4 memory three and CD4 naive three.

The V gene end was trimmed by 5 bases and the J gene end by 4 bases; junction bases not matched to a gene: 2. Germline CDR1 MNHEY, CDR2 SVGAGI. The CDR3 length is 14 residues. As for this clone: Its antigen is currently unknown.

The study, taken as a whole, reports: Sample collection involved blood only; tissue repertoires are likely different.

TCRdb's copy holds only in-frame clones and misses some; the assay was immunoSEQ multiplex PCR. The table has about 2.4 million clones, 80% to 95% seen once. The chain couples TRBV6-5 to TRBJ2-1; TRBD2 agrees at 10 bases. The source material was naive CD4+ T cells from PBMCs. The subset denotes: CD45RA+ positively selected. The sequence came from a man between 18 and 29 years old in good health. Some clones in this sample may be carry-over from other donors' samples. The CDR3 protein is CASSGTSEYNEQFF. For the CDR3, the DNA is TGTGCCAGCAGTGGGACTAGCGAATACAATGAGCAGTTCTTC.